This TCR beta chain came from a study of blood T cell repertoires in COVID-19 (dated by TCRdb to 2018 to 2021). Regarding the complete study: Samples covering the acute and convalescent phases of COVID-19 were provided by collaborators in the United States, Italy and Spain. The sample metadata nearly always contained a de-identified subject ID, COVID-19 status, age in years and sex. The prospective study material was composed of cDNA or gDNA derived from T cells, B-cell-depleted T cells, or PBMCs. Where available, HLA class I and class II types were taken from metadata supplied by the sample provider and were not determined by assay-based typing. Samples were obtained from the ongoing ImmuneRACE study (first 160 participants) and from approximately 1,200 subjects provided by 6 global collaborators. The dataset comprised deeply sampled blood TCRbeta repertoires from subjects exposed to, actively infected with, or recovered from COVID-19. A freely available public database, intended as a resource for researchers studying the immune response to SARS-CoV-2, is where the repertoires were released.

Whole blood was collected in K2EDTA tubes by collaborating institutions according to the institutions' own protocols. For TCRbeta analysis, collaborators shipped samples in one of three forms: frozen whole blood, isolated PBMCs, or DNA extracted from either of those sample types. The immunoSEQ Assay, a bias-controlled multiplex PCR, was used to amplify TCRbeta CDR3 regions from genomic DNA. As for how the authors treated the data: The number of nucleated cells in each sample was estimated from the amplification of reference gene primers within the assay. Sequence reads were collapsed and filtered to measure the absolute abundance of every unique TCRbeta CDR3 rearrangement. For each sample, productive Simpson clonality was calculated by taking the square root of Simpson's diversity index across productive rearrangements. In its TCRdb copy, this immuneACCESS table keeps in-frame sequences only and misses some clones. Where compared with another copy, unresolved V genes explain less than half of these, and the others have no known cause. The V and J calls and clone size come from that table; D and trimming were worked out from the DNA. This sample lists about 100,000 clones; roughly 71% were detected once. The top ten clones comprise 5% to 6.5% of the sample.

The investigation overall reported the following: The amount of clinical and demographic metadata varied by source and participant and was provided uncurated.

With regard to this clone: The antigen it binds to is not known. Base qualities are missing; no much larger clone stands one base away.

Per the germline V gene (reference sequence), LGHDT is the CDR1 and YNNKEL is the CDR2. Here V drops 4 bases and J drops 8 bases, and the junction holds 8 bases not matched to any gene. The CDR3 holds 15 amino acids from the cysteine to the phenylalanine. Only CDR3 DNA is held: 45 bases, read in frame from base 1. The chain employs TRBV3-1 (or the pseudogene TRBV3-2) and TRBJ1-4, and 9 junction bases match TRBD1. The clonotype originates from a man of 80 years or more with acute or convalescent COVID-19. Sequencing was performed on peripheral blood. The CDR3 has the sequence CASSPGTGFSEKLFF. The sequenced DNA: TGTGCCAGCAGCCCCGGGACAGGGTTTAGCGAAAAACTGTTTTTT.